This TCR beta chain appears in the sequencing data of a study of control samples from healthy donors and cancer patients. V was pared by 6 bases and J by 2 bases, with 9 bases between. Germline V lookup: CDR1 SNHLY, CDR2 FYNNEI. The length of the CDR3 is 13 residues. Assay: immunoSEQ multiplex PCR; the TCRdb copy retains only in-frame clones and omits some. Here the sample spans some 67,000 clones, under 90% being singletons. The source material was PBMCs. This receptor was identified in a man aged 60-69 years with lung cancer. The rearrangement joins TRBV2 to TRBJ2-3; D tentatively fits TRBD1 or TRBD2 (5 bases each). CDR3 DNA sequence: TGTGCCAGCAGAGGGGAGTACACAGATACGCAGTATTTT. This codes for CASRGEYTDTQYF.